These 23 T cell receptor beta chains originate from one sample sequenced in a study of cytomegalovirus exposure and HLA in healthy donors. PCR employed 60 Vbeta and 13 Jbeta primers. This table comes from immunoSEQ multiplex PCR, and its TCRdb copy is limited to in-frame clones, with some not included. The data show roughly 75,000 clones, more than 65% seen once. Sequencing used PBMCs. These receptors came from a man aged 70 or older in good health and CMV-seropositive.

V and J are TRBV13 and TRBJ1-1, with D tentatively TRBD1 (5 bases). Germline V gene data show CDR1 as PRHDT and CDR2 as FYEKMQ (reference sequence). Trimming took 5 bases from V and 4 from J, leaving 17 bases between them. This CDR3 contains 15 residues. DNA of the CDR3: TGTGCCAGCAGCCGCGATGTCAGGGAAGGCACTGAAGCTTTCTTT. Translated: CASSRDVREGTEAFF.

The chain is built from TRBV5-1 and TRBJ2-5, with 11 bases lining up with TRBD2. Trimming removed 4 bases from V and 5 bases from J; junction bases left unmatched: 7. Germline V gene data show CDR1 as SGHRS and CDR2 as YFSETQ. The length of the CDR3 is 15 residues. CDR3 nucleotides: TGCGCCAGCAGCCCGGGGACTAGCGGCCCCGAGACCCAGTACTTC. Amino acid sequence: CASSPGTSGPETQYF.

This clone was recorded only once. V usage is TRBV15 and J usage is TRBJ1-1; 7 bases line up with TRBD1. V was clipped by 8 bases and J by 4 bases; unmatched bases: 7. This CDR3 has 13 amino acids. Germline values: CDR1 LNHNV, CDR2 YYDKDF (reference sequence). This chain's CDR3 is CATGTAPGTEAFF. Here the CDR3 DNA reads TGTGCCACCGGGACAGCGCCGGGCACTGAAGCTTTCTTT.

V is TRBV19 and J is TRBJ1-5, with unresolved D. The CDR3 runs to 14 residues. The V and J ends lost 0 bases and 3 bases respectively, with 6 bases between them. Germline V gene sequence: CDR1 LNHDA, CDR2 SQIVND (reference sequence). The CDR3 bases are TGTGCCAGTAGTATAGACAGTTTCAATCAGCCCCAGCATTTT. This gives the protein CASSIDSFNQPQHF.

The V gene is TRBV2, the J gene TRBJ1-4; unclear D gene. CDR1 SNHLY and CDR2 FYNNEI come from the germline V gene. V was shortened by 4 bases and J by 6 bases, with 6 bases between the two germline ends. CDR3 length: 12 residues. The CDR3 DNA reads TGTGCCAGCAGTGGAGCCTATGAAAAACTGTTTTTT. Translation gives CASSGAYEKLFF.

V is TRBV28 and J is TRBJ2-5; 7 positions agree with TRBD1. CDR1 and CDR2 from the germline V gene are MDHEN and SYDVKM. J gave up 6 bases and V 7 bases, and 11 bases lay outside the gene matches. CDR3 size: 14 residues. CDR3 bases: TGTGCCAGCACCCCTGGACAGGTTAGGAAGACCCAGTACTTC. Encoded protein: CASTPGQVRKTQYF.

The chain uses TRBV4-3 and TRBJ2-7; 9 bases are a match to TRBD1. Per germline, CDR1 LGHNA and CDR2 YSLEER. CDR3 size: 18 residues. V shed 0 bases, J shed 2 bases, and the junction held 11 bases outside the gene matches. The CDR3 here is CASSQDAPGQGYTYEQYF. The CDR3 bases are TGCGCCAGCAGCCAAGATGCCCCGGGACAGGGCTATACCTACGAGCAGTACTTC.

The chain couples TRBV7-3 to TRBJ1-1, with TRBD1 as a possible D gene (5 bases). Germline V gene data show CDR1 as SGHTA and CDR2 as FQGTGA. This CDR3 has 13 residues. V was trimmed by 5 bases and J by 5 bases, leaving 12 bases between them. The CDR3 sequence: CASSPGPKTEAFF. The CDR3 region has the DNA TGTGCCAGCAGCCCAGGGCCCAAAACTGAAGCTTTCTTT. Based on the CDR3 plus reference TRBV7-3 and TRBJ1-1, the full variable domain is GAGVSQTPSNKVTEKGKYVELRCDPISGHTALYWYRQSLGQGPEFLIYFQGTGAADDSGLPNDRFFAVRPEGSVSTLKIQRTERGDSAVYLCASSPGPKTEAFFGQGTRLTVV.

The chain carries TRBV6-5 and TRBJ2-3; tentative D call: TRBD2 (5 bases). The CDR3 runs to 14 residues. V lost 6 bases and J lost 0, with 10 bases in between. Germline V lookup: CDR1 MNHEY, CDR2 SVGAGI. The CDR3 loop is CASREGFSTDTQYF. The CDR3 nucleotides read TGTGCCAGCAGAGAGGGCTTTAGCACAGATACGCAGTATTTT.

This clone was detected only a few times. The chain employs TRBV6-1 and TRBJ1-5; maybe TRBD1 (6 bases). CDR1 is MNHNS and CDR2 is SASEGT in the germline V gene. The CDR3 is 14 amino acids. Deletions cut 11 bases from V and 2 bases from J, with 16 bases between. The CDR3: CAGGRGEGNQPQHF. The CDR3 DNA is TGTGCCGGTGGGAGGGGGGAGGGCAATCAGCCCCAGCATTTT.

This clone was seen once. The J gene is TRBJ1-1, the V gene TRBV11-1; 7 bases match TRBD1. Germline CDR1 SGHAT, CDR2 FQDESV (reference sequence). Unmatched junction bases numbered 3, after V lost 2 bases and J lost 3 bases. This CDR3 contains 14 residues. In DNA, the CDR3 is TGTGCCAGCAGCTTAACAGGGGTCGACACTGAAGCTTTCTTT. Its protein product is CASSLTGVDTEAFF.

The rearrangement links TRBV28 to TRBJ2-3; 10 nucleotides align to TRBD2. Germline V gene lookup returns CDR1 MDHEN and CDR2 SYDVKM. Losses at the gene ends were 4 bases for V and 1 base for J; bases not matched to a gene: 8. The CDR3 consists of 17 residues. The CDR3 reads CASSSPISGRRTDTQYF. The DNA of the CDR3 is TGTGCCAGCAGTTCGCCTATTAGCGGGAGGCGCACAGATACGCAGTATTTT.

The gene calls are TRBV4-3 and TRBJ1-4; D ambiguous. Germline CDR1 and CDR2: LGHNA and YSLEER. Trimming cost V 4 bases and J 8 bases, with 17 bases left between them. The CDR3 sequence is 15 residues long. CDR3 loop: CASSPSNGIAEKLFF. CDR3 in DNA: TGCGCCAGCAGCCCTTCCAATGGCATCGCAGAAAAACTGTTTTTT.

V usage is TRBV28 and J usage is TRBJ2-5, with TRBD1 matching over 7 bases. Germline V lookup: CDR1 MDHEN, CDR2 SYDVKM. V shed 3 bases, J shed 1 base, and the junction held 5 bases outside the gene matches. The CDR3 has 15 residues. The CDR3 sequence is CASSFSGGFQETQYF. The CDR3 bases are TGTGCCAGCAGTTTTTCAGGGGGATTCCAAGAGACCCAGTACTTC. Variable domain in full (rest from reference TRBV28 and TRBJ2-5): DVKVTQSSRYLVKRTGEKVFLECVQDMDHENMFWYRQDPGLGLRLIYFSYDVKMKEKGDIPEGYSVSREKKERFSLILESASTNQTSMYLCASSFSGGFQETQYFGPGTRLLVL.

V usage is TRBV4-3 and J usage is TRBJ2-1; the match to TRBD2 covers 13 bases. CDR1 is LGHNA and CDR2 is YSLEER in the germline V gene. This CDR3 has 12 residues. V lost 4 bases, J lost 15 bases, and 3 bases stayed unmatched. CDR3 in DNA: TGCGCCAGCAGCCCAGGACTAGCGGGAGCGTTCTTC. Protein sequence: CASSPGLAGAFF.

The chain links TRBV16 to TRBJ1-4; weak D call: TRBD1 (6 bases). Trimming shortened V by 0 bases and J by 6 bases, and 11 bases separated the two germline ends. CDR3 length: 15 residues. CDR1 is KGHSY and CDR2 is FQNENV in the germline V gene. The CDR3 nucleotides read TGTGCCAGCAGCCAATCCCCGGCAGGGGATGAAAAACTGTTTTTT. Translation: CASSQSPAGDEKLFF. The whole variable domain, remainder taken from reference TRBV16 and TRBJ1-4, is GEEVAQTPKHLVRGEGQKAKLYCAPIKGHSYVFWYQQVLKNEFKFLISFQNENVFDETGMPKERFSAKCLPNSPCSLEIQATKLEDSAVYFCASSQSPAGDEKLFFGSGTQLSVL.

Written as DNA, the CDR3 is TGTGCCAGCAGTTACGCCCGGGGGGTCCCAGATACGCAGTATTTT. Amino acids: CASSYARGVPDTQYF. The chain carries TRBV6-5 and TRBJ2-3; 7 nucleotides match TRBD2. J was trimmed by 4 bases and V by 2 bases; bases with no gene match: 6. CDR1 is MNHEY and CDR2 is SVGAGI in the germline V gene. The CDR3 has 15 amino acids.

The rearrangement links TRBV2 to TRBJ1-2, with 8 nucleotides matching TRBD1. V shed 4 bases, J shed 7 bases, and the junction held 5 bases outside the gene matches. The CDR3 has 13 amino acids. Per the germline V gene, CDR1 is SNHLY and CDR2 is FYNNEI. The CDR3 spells CASSVSDRGGYTF. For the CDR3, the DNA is TGTGCCAGCAGTGTTTCAGACAGGGGTGGCTACACCTTC.

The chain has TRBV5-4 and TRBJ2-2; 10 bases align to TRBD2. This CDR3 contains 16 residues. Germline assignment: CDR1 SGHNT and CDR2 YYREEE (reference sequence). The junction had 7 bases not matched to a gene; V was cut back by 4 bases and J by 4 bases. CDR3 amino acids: CASSPRTSGPTGELFF. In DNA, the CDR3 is TGTGCCAGCAGCCCACGGACTAGCGGACCCACCGGGGAGCTGTTTTTT.

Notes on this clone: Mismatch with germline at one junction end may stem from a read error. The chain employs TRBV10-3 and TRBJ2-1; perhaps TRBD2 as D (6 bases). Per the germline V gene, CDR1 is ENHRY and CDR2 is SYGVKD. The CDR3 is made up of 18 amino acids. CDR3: CATSRRREYDSSYNEQFF. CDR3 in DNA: TGTGCCACCAGTCGTAGGAGGGAGTACGATAGCTCCTACAATGAGCAGTTCTTC.

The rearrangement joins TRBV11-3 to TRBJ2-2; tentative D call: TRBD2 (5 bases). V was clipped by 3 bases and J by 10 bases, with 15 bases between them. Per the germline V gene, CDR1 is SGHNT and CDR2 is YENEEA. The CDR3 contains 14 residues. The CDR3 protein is CASSFGLAYSELFF. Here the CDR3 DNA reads TGTGCCAGCAGCTTCGGACTCGCCTACTCGGAGCTGTTTTTT.

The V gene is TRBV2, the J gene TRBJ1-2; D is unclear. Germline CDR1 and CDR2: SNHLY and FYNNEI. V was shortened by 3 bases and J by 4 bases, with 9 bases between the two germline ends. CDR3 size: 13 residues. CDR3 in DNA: TGTGCCAGCAGTGAGTCAGGTTCCTATGGCTACACCTTC. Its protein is CASSESGSYGYTF. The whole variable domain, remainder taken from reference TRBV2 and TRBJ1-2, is EPEVTQTPSHQVTQMGQEVILRCVPISNHLYFYWYRQILGQKVEFLVSFYNNEISEKSEIFDDQFSVERPDGSNFTLKIRSTKLEDSAMYFCASSESGSYGYTFGSGTRLTVV.

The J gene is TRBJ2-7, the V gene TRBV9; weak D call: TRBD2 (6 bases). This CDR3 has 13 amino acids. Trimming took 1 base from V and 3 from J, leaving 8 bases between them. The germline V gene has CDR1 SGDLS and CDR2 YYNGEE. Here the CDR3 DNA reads TGTGCCAGCAGCGTAAGGAGGGACTACGAGCAGTACTTC. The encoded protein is CASSVRRDYEQYF.